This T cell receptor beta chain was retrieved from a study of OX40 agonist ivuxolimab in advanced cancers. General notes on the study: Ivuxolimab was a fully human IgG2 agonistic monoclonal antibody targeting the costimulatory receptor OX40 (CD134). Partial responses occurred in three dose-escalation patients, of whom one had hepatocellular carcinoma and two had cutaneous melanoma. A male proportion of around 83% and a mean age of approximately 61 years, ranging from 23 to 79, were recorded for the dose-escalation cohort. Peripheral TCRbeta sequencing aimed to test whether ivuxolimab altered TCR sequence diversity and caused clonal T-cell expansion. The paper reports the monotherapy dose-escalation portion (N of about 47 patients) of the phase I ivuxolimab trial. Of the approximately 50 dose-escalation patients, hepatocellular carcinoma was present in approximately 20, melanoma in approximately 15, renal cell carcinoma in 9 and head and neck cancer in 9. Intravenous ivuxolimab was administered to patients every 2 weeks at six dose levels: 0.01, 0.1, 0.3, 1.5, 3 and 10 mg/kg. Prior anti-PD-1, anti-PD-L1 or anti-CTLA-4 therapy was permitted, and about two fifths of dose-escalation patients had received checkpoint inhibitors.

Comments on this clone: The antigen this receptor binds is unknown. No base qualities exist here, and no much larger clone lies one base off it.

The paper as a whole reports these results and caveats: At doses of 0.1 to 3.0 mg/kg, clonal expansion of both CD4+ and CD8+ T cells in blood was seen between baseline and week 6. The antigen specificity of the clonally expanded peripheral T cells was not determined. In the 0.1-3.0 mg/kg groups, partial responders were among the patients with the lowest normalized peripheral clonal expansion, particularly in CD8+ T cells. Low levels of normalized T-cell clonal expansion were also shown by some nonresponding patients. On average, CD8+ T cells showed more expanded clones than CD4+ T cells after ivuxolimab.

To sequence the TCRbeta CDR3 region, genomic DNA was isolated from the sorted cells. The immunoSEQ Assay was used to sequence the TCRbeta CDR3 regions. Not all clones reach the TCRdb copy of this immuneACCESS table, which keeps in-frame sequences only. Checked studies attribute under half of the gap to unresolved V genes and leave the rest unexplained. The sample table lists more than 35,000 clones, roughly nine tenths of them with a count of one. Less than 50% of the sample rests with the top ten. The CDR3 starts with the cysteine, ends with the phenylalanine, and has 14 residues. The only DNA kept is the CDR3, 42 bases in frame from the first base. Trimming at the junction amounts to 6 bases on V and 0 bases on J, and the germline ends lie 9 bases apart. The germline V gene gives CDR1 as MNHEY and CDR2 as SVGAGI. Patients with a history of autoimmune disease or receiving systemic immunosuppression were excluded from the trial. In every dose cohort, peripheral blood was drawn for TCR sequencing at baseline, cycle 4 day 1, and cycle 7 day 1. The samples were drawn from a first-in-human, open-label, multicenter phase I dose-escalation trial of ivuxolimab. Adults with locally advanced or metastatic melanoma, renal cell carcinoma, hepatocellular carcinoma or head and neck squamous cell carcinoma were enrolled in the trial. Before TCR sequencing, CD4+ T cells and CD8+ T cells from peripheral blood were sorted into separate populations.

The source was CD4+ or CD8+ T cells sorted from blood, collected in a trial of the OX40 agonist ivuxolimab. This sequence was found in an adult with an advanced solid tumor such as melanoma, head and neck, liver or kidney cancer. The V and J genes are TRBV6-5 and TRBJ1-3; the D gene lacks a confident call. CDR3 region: CASRGTNSGNTIYF. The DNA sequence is TGTGCCAGCAGAGGAACCAACTCTGGAAACACCATATATTTT.